The 25 T cell receptor beta chains given below trace back to one sample, sequenced in a study of CD8 T cells in Susac syndrome. After extraction with the RNeasy kit, about 0.45 to 1 ug of the RNA was reverse transcribed using random hexamers. A single record per CDR3 protein comes from TCRdb applying MiXCR to the immunoSEQ multiplex PCR reads. Seen here are 200,000 to 300,000 distinct CDR3 sequences, over 85% observed once, and the top ten hold around 0.07%. The sequencing input was CD4+ T cells from PBMCs. Receptor source: a human donor with multiple sclerosis.

The chain employs TRBV9 and TRBJ2-7, with D perhaps TRBD2 (5 bases). The CDR3 loop spans 17 amino acids. Germline V gene data show CDR1 as SGDLS and CDR2 as YYNGEE. V gave up 4 bases and J gave up 0 bases, with 20 bases separating them. CDR3 protein: CASSSRRAVNSSYEQYV. Written as DNA, the CDR3 is TGTGCCAGCAGCTCAAGGCGGGCGGTGAATAGCTCCTACGAGCAGTACGTC.

This clonotype was detected only once. The CDR3 end shows no conserved phenylalanine or tryptophan, and so a read error is likely. V and J are TRBV5-1 and TRBJ2-7; D is uncertain. The CDR3 is 14 residues long. Germline-derived CDR1 and CDR2 are SGHRS and YFSETQ. Trimming cost V 0 bases and J 0 bases, with 7 bases left between them. The CDR3: CASSLVADSYEQYL. For the CDR3, the DNA is TGCGCCAGCAGCTTGGTAGCAGACTCCTACGAGCAGTACCTC.

V and J are TRBV7-2 and TRBJ2-2; 7 bases are a match to TRBD1. Trimming at V came to 2 bases and at J to 0 bases, leaving 3 bases not matched to a gene. Germline V gene data show CDR1 as SGHTA and CDR2 as FQGNSA. This CDR3 has 16 residues. This CDR3 is CASSLFQGANTGELFF. CDR3 DNA: TGTGCCAGCAGCTTATTTCAGGGGGCGAACACCGGGGAGCTGTTTTTT.

The rearrangement links TRBV3-1 to TRBJ2-1; 9 bases align to TRBD2. This CDR3 has 16 residues. The ends lost 1 base at V and 7 bases at J; junction bases unmatched: 8. CDR1 is LGHDT and CDR2 is YNNKEL in the germline V gene (reference sequence). The CDR3 protein is CASSQVGGGVGNEQFF. The CDR3 nucleotides are TGTGCCAGCAGCCAAGTCGGCGGGGGGGTTGGTAATGAGCAGTTCTTC.

This chain uses TRBV24-1 with TRBJ2-2; the D gene could be TRBD1 or TRBD2 (5 bases each). This CDR3 is 14 amino acids long. V dropped 4 bases and J dropped 4 bases, with 9 bases sitting between them. The germline V gene has CDR1 KGHDR and CDR2 SFDVKD. The CDR3 nucleotides are TGTGCCACCAGTGACCGGGACCGCACCGGGGAGCTGTTTTTT. It codes for CATSDRDRTGELFF.

The chain is built from TRBV29-1 and TRBJ2-5; D is undetermined. The CDR3 spans 13 residues. CDR1 is SQVTM, CDR2 ANQGSEA, per germline. The V end was cut by 7 bases, the J end by 5 bases, with 17 bases between. CDR3 nucleotide sequence: TGCAGCGCCGCCGGCGACGACCGGGAGACCCAGTACTTC. This sequence encodes CSAAGDDRETQYF.

V is TRBV29-1 and J is TRBJ2-1; 9 nucleotides agree with TRBD1. Trimming took 6 bases from V and 5 from J; bases not matched to a gene: 8. Germline lookup yields CDR1 SQVTM and CDR2 ANQGSEA. The CDR3 is made up of 14 amino acids. The CDR3 reads CSVSGTGRHNEQFF. The CDR3 DNA is TGCAGCGTCTCCGGGACAGGGAGACACAATGAGCAGTTCTTC.

The table lists this clonotype with a count of one. The V gene is TRBV30, the J gene TRBJ1-3; 7 nucleotides match TRBD1. This CDR3 spans 15 amino acids. The ends lost 3 bases at V and 0 bases at J; junction bases unmatched: 5. Germline CDR1 is GTSNPN and CDR2 is SVGIG (reference sequence). Here the CDR3 reads CAWSPGQNSGNTIYF. In DNA, the CDR3 is TGTGCCTGGAGCCCGGGACAGAACTCTGGAAACACCATATATTTT.

The chain has TRBV4-1 and TRBJ2-1; 11 bases fit TRBD2. V dropped 1 base and J dropped 3; count of bases not matched to a gene: 5. This CDR3 is built from 17 residues. CDR1 is MGHRA and CDR2 is YSYEKL in the germline V gene. CDR3 sequence: CASSQVAGGPVYNEQFF. The DNA for the CDR3 is TGCGCCAGCAGCCAAGTAGCGGGAGGGCCTGTCTACAATGAGCAGTTCTTC.

The V call is TRBV19, the J call TRBJ1-1, with D maybe TRBD1 (6 bases). The CDR3 consists of 13 residues. V lost 4 bases and J lost 4, with 10 bases in between. Germline V gives CDR1 LNHDA, CDR2 SQIVND (reference sequence). CDR3 coding DNA: TGTGCCAGTAGTACAACAGGGTTCACTGAAGCTTTCTTT. This sequence encodes CASSTTGFTEAFF.

This chain connects TRBV3-1 to TRBJ2-1; D is possibly TRBD1 or TRBD2 (6 bases each). V was clipped by 6 bases and J by 6 bases, with 21 bases between them. The CDR3 has 16 residues. Germline values: CDR1 LGHDT, CDR2 YNNKEL (reference sequence). CDR3 in amino acids: CASSEGGLSPPNEQFF. The CDR3 DNA reads TGTGCCAGCAGTGAGGGGGGTCTCTCCCCCCCCAATGAGCAGTTCTTC.

The CDR3 loop reads CASSLYGGANTGELFF. CDR3 in DNA: TGTGCCAGCAGCTTATATGGGGGGGCGAACACCGGGGAGCTGTTTTTT. The rearrangement links TRBV13 to TRBJ2-2, with 7 bases aligning to TRBD2. V trimming: 2 bases; J trimming: 0 bases; junction bases outside the gene matches: 3. Germline loops: CDR1 PRHDT, CDR2 FYEKMQ (reference sequence). The CDR3 length is 16 residues.

The gene calls are TRBV9 and TRBJ2-3, with TRBD2 matching over 13 bases. CDR1 SGDLS and CDR2 YYNGEE come from the germline V gene. There are 19 residues in the CDR3. The V and J ends lost 0 bases and 1 base, in that order; junction bases with no gene match: 8. The CDR3 DNA follows: TGTGCCAGCAGCGTAGGAGGGAGGACTAGCGGGGGACGCACAGATACGCAGTATTTT. Its protein product is CASSVGGRTSGGRTDTQYF. Combining the CDR3 with reference TRBV9 and TRBJ2-3 gives the whole variable domain DSGVTQTPKHLITATGQRVTLRCSPRSGDLSVYWYQQSLDQGLQFLIQYYNGEERAKGNILERFSAQQFPDLHSELNLSSLELGDSALYFCASSVGGRTSGGRTDTQYFGPGTRLTVL.

V and J are TRBV5-6 and TRBJ2-2; tentative D call: TRBD2 (5 bases). Per germline, CDR1 SGHDT and CDR2 YYEEEE. The V and J ends lost 1 base and 2 bases respectively, with 12 bases between them. The CDR3 length is 16 residues. CDR3 sequence reads: CASSLPAGQNTGELFF. CDR3 DNA: TGTGCCAGCAGCTTGCCGGCGGGTCAAAACACCGGGGAGCTGTTTTTT.

This chain links TRBV12-3 or TRBV12-4 with TRBJ2-1; D is uncertain. The V end was cut by 3 bases, the J end by 5 bases, with 14 bases between. CDR3 length: 15 residues. Written as DNA, the CDR3 is TGTGCCAGCAGTTTTGTTTTCGACGTCGACAATGAGCAGTTCTTC. Its protein is CASSFVFDVDNEQFF.

The rearrangement joins TRBV7-6 to TRBJ1-1; possible D gene TRBD1, 5 bases. V was trimmed by 5 bases and J by 1 base, leaving 14 bases between them. This CDR3 is built from 15 residues. Germline values: CDR1 SGHVS, CDR2 FNYEAQ. As DNA, the CDR3 is TGTGCCAGCAGCCCCCGGGACGGGGGGAACACTGAAGCTTTCTTT. Amino acids: CASSPRDGGNTEAFF.

This chain joins TRBV3-1 and TRBJ2-1; TRBD2 aligns across 8 bases. Germline V gene sequence: CDR1 LGHDT, CDR2 YNNKEL (reference sequence). The CDR3 contains 15 residues. With 0 bases clipped from V and 9 bases from J, the junction kept 7 bases outside the gene matches. CDR3 residues: CASSQDPSGGSEQFF. CDR3 DNA: TGTGCCAGCAGCCAAGATCCCAGCGGGGGTAGTGAGCAGTTCTTC.

This chain joins TRBV9 and TRBJ1-4; D gene ambiguous. The CDR3 has 13 amino acids. Trimming cost V 1 base and J 3 bases, with 4 bases left between them. Germline CDR1 and CDR2: SGDLS and YYNGEE. The CDR3 reads CASSVSPNEKLFF. The DNA for the CDR3 is TGTGCCAGCAGCGTATCCCCTAATGAAAAACTGTTTTTT.

The count of this clonotype is one. This rearrangement joins TRBV2 to TRBJ1-2; 7 bases are shared with TRBD1. The CDR3 runs 14 residues. J lost 2 bases, V lost 4 bases, and 4 bases had no gene match. Germline CDR1 reads SNHLY; CDR2 reads FYNNEI. CDR3 residues: CASSASQGNYGYTF. The DNA for the CDR3 is TGTGCCAGCAGTGCCTCACAGGGGAACTATGGCTACACCTTC.

This clonotype was detected once. V is TRBV12-3 or TRBV12-4 and J is TRBJ2-7; D tentatively reads TRBD1 or TRBD2 (5 bases each). V lost 6 bases and J 2 bases, leaving 14 bases between the germline ends. The CDR3 spans 14 residues. The CDR3 loop is CASRSTGTPYEQYF. The CDR3 DNA reads TGTGCCAGCAGATCTACCGGGACCCCCTACGAGCAGTACTTC.

The chain recombines TRBV5-6 with TRBJ1-1; a possible D gene is TRBD1 (5 bases). Trimming took 3 bases from V and 4 from J, leaving 16 bases between them. The germline V gene encodes CDR1 SGHDT and CDR2 YYEEEE. The CDR3 contains 15 residues. The CDR3 DNA reads as TGTGCCAGCAGCTCCGACAGTCGTTGGGGCACTGAAGCTTTCTTT. It specifies CASSSDSRWGTEAFF.

This chain links TRBV7-9 with TRBJ2-3; TRBD1 is a possible D gene (6 bases). The CDR3 totals 14 residues. V was trimmed by 7 bases and J by 9 bases, leaving 20 bases between them. CDR1 SEHNR and CDR2 FQNEAQ come from the germline V gene (reference sequence). The CDR3 sequence is CASKTEVRQGTQYF. The CDR3 region has the DNA TGTGCCAGCAAGACCGAGGTCAGGCAGGGGACGCAGTATTTT.

The chain recombines TRBV20-1 with TRBJ1-2; a possible D gene is TRBD1 (5 bases). The CDR3 sequence is 14 residues long. Germline CDR1 and CDR2: DFQATT and SNEGSKA (reference sequence). The V end lost 3 bases, the J end lost 0 bases, and 11 bases lay between the germline ends. This chain's CDR3 is CSASRGTANYGYTF. The CDR3 coding sequence is TGCAGTGCTAGTAGAGGGACGGCTAACTATGGCTACACCTTC.

The V gene is TRBV13, the J gene TRBJ2-5; D is unclear. The V end was cut by 4 bases, the J end by 4 bases, with 4 bases between. Germline loops: CDR1 PRHDT, CDR2 FYEKMQ (reference sequence). The CDR3 loop spans 11 amino acids. CDR3 sequence reads: CASSYTETQYF. Written as DNA, the CDR3 is TGTGCCAGCAGCTACACAGAGACCCAGTACTTC.

The CDR3 nucleotides are TGTGCCTGGAATTCGGGGGGGCCGTGGGAAAACATTCAGTACTTC. This sequence encodes CAWNSGGPWENIQYF. The J gene is TRBJ2-4, the V gene TRBV30; TRBD2 matches at 8 bases. J gave up 5 bases and V 4 bases, and 10 bases lay outside the gene matches. CDR1 and CDR2 (germline): GTSNPN, SVGIG (reference sequence). The length of the CDR3 is 15 residues.